This is a list of T cell receptor beta chains from one sample in a study of cytomegalovirus exposure and HLA in healthy donors. Repertoires were generated with immunoSEQ multiplex PCR, while TCRdb's copy carries only in-frame clones and drops some. The sample includes about 270,000 clones, around two thirds of them seen just once. The sample consisted of PBMCs. These receptor sequences come from a female donor in good health and CMV-seronegative. The CDR3 runs from the conserved cysteine through the conserved F or W. Each record gives: V gene, J gene, CDR3 protein.

TRBV2,TRBJ1-5,CASRKDRASNQPQHF
TRBV18,TRBJ2-6,CASSPLLPGNSGANVLTF
TRBV7-9,TRBJ1-3,CASSLKGVGGPGNTIYF
TRBV6-5,TRBJ2-3,CASSWSGRWADTQYF
TRBV7-7,TRBJ2-2,CASSSTPTGELFF
TRBV11-3,TRBJ2-3,CASSLLATDTQYF
TRBV5-1,TRBJ2-5,CASSLAGALGETQYF
TRBV9,TRBJ2-7,CASSVGQAINEQYF
TRBV29-1,TRBJ1-1,CSVENHQGPREAFF
TRBV5-1,TRBJ2-7,CASSSAGLAALAYEQYF
TRBV14,TRBJ2-5,CASSQDRLAGRKTQYF
TRBV4-2,TRBJ2-5,CASSQGQAGETQYF
TRBV21-1,TRBJ2-7,CASSNPDRVPWEQYF
TRBV5-4,TRBJ1-1,CASSLEIGEVTEAFF